The T cell receptor beta chain described here comes from a study of tumor-infiltrating lymphocytes in primary liver carcinoma. The authors made TCR beta cDNA from 500 ng total RNA with a constant-region primer. Construction of TCR beta libraries relied on three successive nested multiplex PCR rounds employing slightly modified ARM-PCR. With TRBV1-TRBV30 forward primers and a C-beta reverse primer, the first two PCR rounds were run for approximately 10 cycles each. TCRdb re-analysed the multiplex PCR reads in MiXCR, keeping a single row per CDR3 protein. The repertoire holds 100,000 to 150,000 distinct CDR3 sequences, 64% seen once, with 8% to 9% in the top ten. Joint extraction of RNA and DNA used about 17-31 mg of bulk tissue that was unsorted. Cases comprised patients with primary liver carcinoma who received surgical resection. Treatment-naive at the time, the patients had chronic HBV infection. Tumor samples were assessed, and every one had over 85% viable tumor cells.

This CDR3 region has 14 residues. CDR1 and CDR2 from the germline V gene are MNHNS and SASEGT. Sequenced sample: liver tumor tissue from sampling region 3. Subset noted: tumor region T3, left-lateral pole. The sequence was collected from a woman between 55 and 75 years old with primary liver carcinoma and hepatitis B virus infection. The chain combines TRBV6-1 with TRBJ2-2, with 13 positions matching TRBD2. CDR3 nucleotide sequence: TGTGTCAGTACTAGCGGGAGGGACACCGGGGAGCTGTTTTTT. Translated, it gives CVSTSGRDTGELFF.